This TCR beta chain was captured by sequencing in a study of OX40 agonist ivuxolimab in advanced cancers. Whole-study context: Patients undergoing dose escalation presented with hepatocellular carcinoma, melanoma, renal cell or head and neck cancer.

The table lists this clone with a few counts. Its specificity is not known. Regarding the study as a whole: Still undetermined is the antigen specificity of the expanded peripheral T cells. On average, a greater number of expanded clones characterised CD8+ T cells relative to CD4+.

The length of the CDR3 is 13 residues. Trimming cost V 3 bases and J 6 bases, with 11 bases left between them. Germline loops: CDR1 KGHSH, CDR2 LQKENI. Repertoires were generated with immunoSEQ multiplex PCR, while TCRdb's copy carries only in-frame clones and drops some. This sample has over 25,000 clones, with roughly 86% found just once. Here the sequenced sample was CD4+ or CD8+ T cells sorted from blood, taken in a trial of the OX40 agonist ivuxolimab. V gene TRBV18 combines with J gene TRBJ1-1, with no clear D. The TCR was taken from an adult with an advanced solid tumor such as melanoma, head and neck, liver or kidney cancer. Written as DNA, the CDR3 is TGTGCCAGCTCACCTTCTCCCGGGTCTGAAGCTTTCTTT. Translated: CASSPSPGSEAFF.